This T cell receptor (beta chain) was captured in a study of Graves' ophthalmopathy and Graves' hyperthyroidism. Whole-study context: The collection of peripheral blood took place at initial diagnosis, before any treatment. Whole-study results and caveats: A majority of expanded thyroid clonotypes exceeding 0.001 frequency were likewise present in blood.

RNA served as the template for amplifying TCR beta CDR3 regions. First-round RT-PCR with HTBI primers preceded a second-round multiplex PCR. From the multiplex PCR reads, TCRdb called clonotypes with MiXCR, one entry per CDR3 protein. The sample shows under 800,000 distinct CDR3 sequences, 20% to 25% of them seen only once. This clonotype was seen many times. The antigen remains undetermined. Researchers turned away patients with other autoimmune diseases, uncontrolled infections, pregnancy or lactation. V was cut by 11 bases and J by 6 bases, with 14 bases left in between. Germline CDR1 is MNHNS and CDR2 is SASEGT. This CDR3 has 13 amino acids.

This receptor was obtained from a young woman with stable Graves' hyperthyroidism. Some clones in this sample may be carry-over from other donors' samples. The chain couples TRBV6-1 to TRBJ1-6; D is possibly TRBD1 (6 bases). The sequenced sample was peripheral blood. Here the CDR3 reads CAGRTDLNSPLHF. As DNA, the CDR3 is TGTGCCGGAAGGACAGACCTTAATTCACCCCTCCACTTT.